Listed below are T cell receptor beta chains from one sample, sequenced in a study of chemoradiotherapy in HPV16-positive cancers. Clones were read by immunoSEQ multiplex PCR, and TCRdb kept only the in-frame ones, dropping some. The table has 17,000 or so clones, approximately 91% seen once. This specimen was blood, taken from a patient who underwent chemoradiotherapy. These receptors were collected from a human donor with HPV-associated anogenital cancer. The CDR3 runs from the conserved cysteine through the conserved F or W. Fields, in order: D gene, clone size, J gene, V gene, CDR3 DNA, CDR3 protein. D genes are given only for firm matches. The size of a clone is reported for some rows only, either as once, few or many, or as a class for expanded clones.

>.|.|TRBJ1-3|TRBV6-7
TGTGCCAGCAGTTACTCACCAGTCATTTCTGGAAACACCATATATTTT
CASSYSPVISGNTIYF
>.|.|TRBJ1-2|TRBV27
TGTGCCAGCAGGGCACCTCAGGGGAATGGCTACACCTTC
CASRAPQGNGYTF
>TRBD2|.|TRBJ2-1|TRBV7-9
TGTGCCAGCAGCTCGGGACTAGCGGGGGCTAATGAGCAGTTCTTC
CASSSGLAGANEQFF
>.|.|TRBJ1-4|TRBV6-6
TGTGCCAGCAGTACCGGGACCCATAATGAAAAACTGTTTTTT
CASSTGTHNEKLFF
>.|.|TRBJ2-1|TRBV5-1
TGCGCCAGCAGCCCAGTCCAGGGGTACAATGAGCAGTTCTTC
CASSPVQGYNEQFF
>.|once|TRBJ2-7|TRBV21-1
TGTGCCAGCAGCTCCCGAAGACTAGCGGGGGGCCTCAGCTCCTACGAGCAGTACTTC
CASSSRRLAGGLSSYEQYF
>.|.|TRBJ2-7|TRBV5-1
TGCGCCAGCAGCATCCCCTCTGACACCTACGAGCAGTACTTC
CASSIPSDTYEQYF
>TRBD1|.|TRBJ2-7|TRBV5-4
TGTGCCAGCAGCTTAGGGACAGGGGGACGCGAGCAGTACTTC
CASSLGTGGREQYF
>.|.|TRBJ1-6|TRBV10-1
TGCGCCAGCAGTGAGGGAGGGGCAAATTCACCCCTCCACTTT
CASSEGGANSPLHF
>.|.|TRBJ2-2|TRBV5-1
TGCGCCAGCAGCTTGAATTGGGACACCGGGGAGCTGTTTTTT
CASSLNWDTGELFF
>.|.|TRBJ1-1|TRBV9
TGTGCCAGCAGCGTAGGCCAGCTCACTGAAGCTTTCTTT
CASSVGQLTEAFF
>TRBD1|.|TRBJ1-5|TRBV6-1
TGTGCCAGCAGGACAGGGAATAATCAGCCCCAGCATTTT
CASRTGNNQPQHF
>.|.|TRBJ2-5|TRBV5-1
TGCGCCAGCAGCTTGGGAGCCAGGAGAGAGACCCAGTACTTC
CASSLGARRETQYF
>.|few|TRBJ1-2|TRBV5-1
TGCGCCAGCAGCATGGAGGGGGAGGGCTATGGCTACACCTTC
CASSMEGEGYGYTF
>TRBD2|.|TRBJ2-2|TRBV2
TGTGCCAGCAGTGGAGAAATTATGACTAGCGGGGGGGCAAAGCTGTTTTTT
CASSGEIMTSGGAKLFF
>.|.|TRBJ2-6|TRBV19
TGTGCCAGTAGTATGTTCGCGTGGGGGAGTGGGGCCAACGTCCTGACTTTC
CASSMFAWGSGANVLTF
>.|.|TRBJ1-6|TRBV11-2
TGTGCCAGCAGCTTAGGGGGGGAAGGTTCACCCCTCCACTTT
CASSLGGEGSPLHF
>TRBD1|.|TRBJ1-1|TRBV5-1
TGCGCCAGCGCAGGGGGCCTCGTGGGAGCTGAAGCTTTCTTT
CASAGGLVGAEAFF
>.|.|TRBJ2-2|TRBV7-2
TGTGCCAGCAGCCGGGCGGGAAACACCGGGGAGCTGTTTTTT
CASSRAGNTGELFF
>.|.|TRBJ1-1|TRBV11-2
TGTGCCAGCAGCCGTACCGGGGCAGTGATGAACACTGAAGCTTTCTTT
CASSRTGAVMNTEAFF
>.|.|TRBJ2-5|TRBV30
TGTGCCTGGAGCCGGGACCAAGAGACCCAGTACTTC
CAWSRDQETQYF
>TRBD1|.|TRBJ2-4|TRBV4-1
TGCGCCAGCAGCCACAACAGGGACAGGGGGAACATTCAGTACTTC
CASSHNRDRGNIQYF
>.|.|TRBJ1-3|TRBV2
TGTGCCAGTCGACGCGGCCTTCGGGACACCATATATTTT
CASRRGLRDTIYF
>TRBD1|.|TRBJ1-2|TRBV30
TGTGCCTGGAGGGCGGGGGGACAGGGATTCTATGGCTACACCTTC
CAWRAGGQGFYGYTF
>.|.|TRBJ2-6|TRBV1
TGCACCAGCAGTAACGGGAGCCTCTCTGGGGCCAACGTCCTGACTTTC
CTSSNGSLSGANVLTF
>TRBD2|few|TRBJ2-2|TRBV10-3
TGTGCCATCAGTGGACTAGCGGGGGCGGACACCGGGGAGCTGTTTTTT
CAISGLAGADTGELFF
>TRBD1|.|TRBJ2-2|TRBV5-6
TGTGCCAGCAGCAAGACAGGGTTAAACGCCGGGGAGCTGTTTTTT
CASSKTGLNAGELFF
>.|.|TRBJ1-2|TRBV15
TGTGCCACCAGCAGAGAACGGACAGTAAAGGGCTACACCTTC
CATSRERTVKGYTF
>.|medium-sized|TRBJ1-2|TRBV23-1
TGCGCCAGCAACCCCGGGGGTGGCTACACCTTC
CASNPGGGYTF
>TRBD1|once|TRBJ2-2|TRBV30
TGTGCCCGGGCTGAATGGACAGGACCCACCGGGGAGCTGTTTTTT
CARAEWTGPTGELFF
>TRBD1|.|TRBJ1-1|TRBV29-1
TGCAGCGTTGTAGGGAGACAGGGGGCTATTGAAGCTTTCTTT
CSVVGRQGAIEAFF
>TRBD1|.|TRBJ2-2|TRBV5-4
TGTGCCAGCAGCGGGGGACAGGGTATTTTTACCGGGGAGCTGTTTTTT
CASSGGQGIFTGELFF
>.|.|TRBJ2-5|TRBV7-2
TGTGCCAGCAGCTTCCTACCTCTAACGGCCCGAGAGACCCAGTACTTC
CASSFLPLTARETQYF
>.|.|TRBJ2-6|TRBV4-1
TGCGCCAGCAGCCAAGATTCAGGGGACCCTCTTGGGGCCAACGTCCTGACTTTC
CASSQDSGDPLGANVLTF
>TRBD1|.|TRBJ1-5|TRBV30
TGTGCCTGGAGTGTACAGGGGCATCAGCCCCAGCATTTT
CAWSVQGHQPQHF
>TRBD1|.|TRBJ1-1|TRBV13
TGTGCCAGCACCACTGGGGACAGTCCCACTGAAGCTTTCTTT
CASTTGDSPTEAFF
>TRBD2|once|TRBJ2-5|TRBV2
TGTGCCAGCAGCAGACGGGGGGGGGAGACCCAGTACTTC
CASSRRGGETQYF
>.|.|TRBJ1-2|TRBV7-2
TGTGCCAGCAGCAGCCGGCGACAGACCCTTCAAGGGGGCTACACCTTC
CASSSRRQTLQGGYTF
>TRBD1|once|TRBJ2-1|TRBV7-9
TGTGCCAGCGGGACAGGGGCGTTCTTC
CASGTGAFF
>TRBD1|.|TRBJ1-6|TRBV7-9
TGTGCCAGCAGCTTAGGAGGACAGGGCCGCAATTCACCCCTCCACTTT
CASSLGGQGRNSPLHF
>.|.|TRBJ1-1|TRBV15
TGTGCCACCAGCAGAGAGCCAACAGCATATAACACTGAAGCTTTCTTT
CATSREPTAYNTEAFF
>TRBD2|.|TRBJ2-5|TRBV29-1
TGCAGCGTCCCCCCTCTAGCGGGGGACCAAGAGACCCAGTACTTC
CSVPPLAGDQETQYF
>.|.|TRBJ2-1|TRBV9
TGTGCCAGCAGCGCATTTCAGGTGGGCTATGAGCAGTTCTTC
CASSAFQVGYEQFF
>.|.|TRBJ1-1|TRBV30
TGTGCCTGGAGTCTCCTACTGAACACTGAAGCTTTCTTT
CAWSLLLNTEAFF
>TRBD2|.|TRBJ2-3|TRBV7-2
TGTGCCAGCAGCATCCCCGGGACTAGCTTAGGGGATACGCAGTATTTT
CASSIPGTSLGDTQYF
>.|.|TRBJ1-2|TRBV7-9
TGTGCCAGCAGCTCCTTAGGGACGGACTATGGCTACACCTTC
CASSSLGTDYGYTF
>.|.|TRBJ1-2|TRBV4-3
TGCGCCAGCAGCCAAGATATGAGGAGTCATAACTATGGCTACACCTTC
CASSQDMRSHNYGYTF
>TRBD1|.|TRBJ2-2|TRBV25-1
TGTGCCAGCAGTGACGGACAGGGGTGGGGTACCGGGGAGCTGTTTTTT
CASSDGQGWGTGELFF
>.|.|TRBJ2-2|TRBV5-1
TGCGCCAGCAGCCTGGACACCGGGGAGCTGTTTTTT
CASSLDTGELFF
>.|.|TRBJ2-1|TRBV20-1
TGCAGTGCTTGGGTTGGTGAGCAGTTCTTC
CSAWVGEQFF
>TRBD2|.|TRBJ2-3|TRBV5-4
TGTGCCAGCAGCACAAGCGGGGGGGCCGAAGATACGCAGTATTTT
CASSTSGGAEDTQYF
>.|.|TRBJ2-3|TRBV10-2
TGCGCCAGCAGTCATGGGGTAGGGATGCGGACAGATACGCAGTATTTT
CASSHGVGMRTDTQYF
>.|.|TRBJ2-4|TRBV5-5
TGTGCCAGCAGCTTGCCTAAACGAACAGCTGGATACATTCAGTACTTC
CASSLPKRTAGYIQYF
>TRBD1|.|TRBJ1-6|TRBV6-1
TGTGCCAGCAGTGCCGGGACAGCAGGTAACGACAATTCGCCCCTCCACTTT
CASSAGTAGNDNSPLHF
>.|.|TRBJ2-5|TRBV7-9
TGTGCCAGCAGCTTTCGGCGAGAACAAGAGACCCAGTACTTC
CASSFRREQETQYF
>TRBD2|.|TRBJ2-7|TRBV6-5
TGTGCCAGCAGTATTAGCGGGGGGACTTTTTACGAGCAGTACTTC
CASSISGGTFYEQYF